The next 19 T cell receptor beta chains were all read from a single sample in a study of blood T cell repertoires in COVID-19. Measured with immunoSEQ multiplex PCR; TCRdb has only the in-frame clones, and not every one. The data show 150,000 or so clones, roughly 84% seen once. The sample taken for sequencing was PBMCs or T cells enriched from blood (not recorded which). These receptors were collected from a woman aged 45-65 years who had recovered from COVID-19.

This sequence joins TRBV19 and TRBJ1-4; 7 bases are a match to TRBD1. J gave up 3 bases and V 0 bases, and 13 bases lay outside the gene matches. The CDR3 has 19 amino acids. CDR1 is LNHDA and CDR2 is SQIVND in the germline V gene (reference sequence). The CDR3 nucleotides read TGTGCCAGTAGTATAGATCGTCTTAAGGGGGCCGGGGCTAATGAAAAACTGTTTTTT. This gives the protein CASSIDRLKGAGANEKLFF.

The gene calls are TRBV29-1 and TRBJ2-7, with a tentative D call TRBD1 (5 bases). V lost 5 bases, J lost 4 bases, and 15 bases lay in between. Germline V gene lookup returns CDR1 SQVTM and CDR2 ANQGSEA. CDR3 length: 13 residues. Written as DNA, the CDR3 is TGCAGCGTTAGTTACGGACAAACGTACGAGCAGTACTTC. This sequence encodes CSVSYGQTYEQYF.

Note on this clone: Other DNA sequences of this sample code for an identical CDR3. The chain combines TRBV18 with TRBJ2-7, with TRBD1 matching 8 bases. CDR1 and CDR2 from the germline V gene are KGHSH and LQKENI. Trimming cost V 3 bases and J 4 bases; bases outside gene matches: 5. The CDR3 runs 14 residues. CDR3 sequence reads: CASSPGTGGYEQYF. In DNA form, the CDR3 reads TGTGCCAGCTCACCCGGGACAGGAGGATACGAGCAGTACTTC.

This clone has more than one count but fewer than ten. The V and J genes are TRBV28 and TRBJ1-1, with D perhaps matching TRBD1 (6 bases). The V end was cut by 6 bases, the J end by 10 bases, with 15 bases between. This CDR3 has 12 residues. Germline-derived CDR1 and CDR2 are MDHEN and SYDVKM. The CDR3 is CASSRTVFGAFF. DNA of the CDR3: TGTGCCAGCAGCAGGACAGTCTTTGGAGCTTTCTTT.

CDR3: CASSSLRLAGPYEQYF. The CDR3 nucleotides are TGTGCCAGCAGTTCATTGAGACTAGCGGGGCCCTACGAGCAGTACTTC. This chain connects TRBV27 to TRBJ2-7, with 11 bases lining up with TRBD2. This CDR3 is built from 16 residues. The V and J ends lost 4 bases and 2 bases, in that order; junction bases with no gene match: 7. CDR1 is MNHEY, CDR2 SMNVEV, per germline (reference sequence).

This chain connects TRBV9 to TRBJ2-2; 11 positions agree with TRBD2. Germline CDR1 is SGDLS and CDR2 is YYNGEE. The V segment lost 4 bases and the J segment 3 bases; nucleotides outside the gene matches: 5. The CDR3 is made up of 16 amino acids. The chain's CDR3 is CASSPGLAAYTGELFF. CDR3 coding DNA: TGTGCCAGCAGCCCGGGACTAGCGGCTTACACCGGGGAGCTGTTTTTT.

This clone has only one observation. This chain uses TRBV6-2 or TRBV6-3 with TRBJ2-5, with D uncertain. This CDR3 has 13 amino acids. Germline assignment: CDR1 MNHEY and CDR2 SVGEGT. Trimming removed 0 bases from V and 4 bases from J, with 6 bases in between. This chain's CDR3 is CASSYSRLETQYF. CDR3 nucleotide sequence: TGTGCCAGCAGTTACTCGAGACTAGAGACCCAGTACTTC.

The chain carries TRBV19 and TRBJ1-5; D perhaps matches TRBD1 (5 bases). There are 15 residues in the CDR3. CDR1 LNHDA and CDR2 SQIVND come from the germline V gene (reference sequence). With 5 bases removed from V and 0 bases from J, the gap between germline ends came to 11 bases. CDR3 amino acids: CASSSYRSSNQPQHF. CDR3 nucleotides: TGTGCCAGTAGTTCGTACAGGAGTAGCAATCAGCCCCAGCATTTT.

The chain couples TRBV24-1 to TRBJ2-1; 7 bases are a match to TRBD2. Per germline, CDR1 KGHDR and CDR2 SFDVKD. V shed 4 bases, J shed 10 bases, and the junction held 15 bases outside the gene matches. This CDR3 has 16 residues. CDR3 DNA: TGTGCCACCAGTGACCTTAGCGGGCGAGCCCTAAACGAGCAGTTCTTC. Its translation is CATSDLSGRALNEQFF.

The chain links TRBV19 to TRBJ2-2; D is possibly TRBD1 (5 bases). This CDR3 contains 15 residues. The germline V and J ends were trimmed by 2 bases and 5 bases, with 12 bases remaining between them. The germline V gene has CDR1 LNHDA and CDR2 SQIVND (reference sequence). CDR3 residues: CASSITRVRTGELFF. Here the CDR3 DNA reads TGTGCCAGTAGTATAACCAGGGTTCGAACCGGGGAGCTGTTTTTT.

CDR3 region: CATSDSQWAGETQYF. The CDR3, as DNA: TGTGCCACCAGTGACTCCCAATGGGCTGGGGAGACCCAGTACTTC. The V and J genes are TRBV24-1 and TRBJ2-5; D remains ambiguous. The V gene lost 4 bases and the J gene lost 5 bases, with 16 bases spanning the gap. CDR1 KGHDR and CDR2 SFDVKD come from the germline V gene. The CDR3 totals 15 residues.

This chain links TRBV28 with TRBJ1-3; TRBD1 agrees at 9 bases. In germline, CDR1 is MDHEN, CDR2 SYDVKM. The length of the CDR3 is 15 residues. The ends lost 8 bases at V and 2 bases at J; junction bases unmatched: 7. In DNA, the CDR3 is TGTGCCAGCTCGGGGACAGGGAGTGCTGGAAACACCATATATTTT. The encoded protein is CASSGTGSAGNTIYF.

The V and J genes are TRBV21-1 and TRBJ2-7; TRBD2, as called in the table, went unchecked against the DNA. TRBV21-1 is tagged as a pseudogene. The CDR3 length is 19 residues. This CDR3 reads CASSKAPAPSGRILYEQYF. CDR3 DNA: TGTGCCAGCAGCAAAGCCCCCGCGCCTAGCGGGAGAATTTTGTACGAGCAGTACTTC.

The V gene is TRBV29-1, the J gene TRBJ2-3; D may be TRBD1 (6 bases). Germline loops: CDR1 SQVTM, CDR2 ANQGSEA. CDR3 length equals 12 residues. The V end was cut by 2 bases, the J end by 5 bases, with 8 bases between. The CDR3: CSVEPGEDTQYF. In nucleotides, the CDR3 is TGCAGCGTTGAACCAGGGGAAGATACGCAGTATTTT.

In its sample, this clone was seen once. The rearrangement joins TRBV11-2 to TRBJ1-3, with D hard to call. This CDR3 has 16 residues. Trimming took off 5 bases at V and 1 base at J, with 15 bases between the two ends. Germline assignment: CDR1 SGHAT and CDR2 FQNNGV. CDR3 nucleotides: TGTGCCAGCAGCCGGGGATCCCCTCCTTCTGGAAACACCATATATTTT. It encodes CASSRGSPPSGNTIYF.

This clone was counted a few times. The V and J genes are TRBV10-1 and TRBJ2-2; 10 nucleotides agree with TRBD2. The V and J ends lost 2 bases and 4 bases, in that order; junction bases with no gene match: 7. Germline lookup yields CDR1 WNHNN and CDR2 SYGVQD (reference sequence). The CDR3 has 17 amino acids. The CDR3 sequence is CASSERLAGAGTGELFF. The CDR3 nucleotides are TGCGCCAGCAGTGAGCGGCTAGCGGGAGCGGGCACCGGGGAGCTGTTTTTT.

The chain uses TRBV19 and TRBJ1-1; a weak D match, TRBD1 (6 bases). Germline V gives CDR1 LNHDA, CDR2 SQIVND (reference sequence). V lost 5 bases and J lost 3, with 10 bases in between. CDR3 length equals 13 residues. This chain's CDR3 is CASSSGADTEAFF. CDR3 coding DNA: TGTGCCAGTAGTTCAGGGGCCGACACTGAAGCTTTCTTT.

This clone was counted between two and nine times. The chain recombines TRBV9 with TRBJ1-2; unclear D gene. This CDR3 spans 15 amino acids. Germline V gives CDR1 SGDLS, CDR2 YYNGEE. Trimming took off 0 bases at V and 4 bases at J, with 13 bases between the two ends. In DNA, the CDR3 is TGTGCCAGCAGCGTAGGGTCAGGATGGGTCTATGGCTACACCTTC. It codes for CASSVGSGWVYGYTF.

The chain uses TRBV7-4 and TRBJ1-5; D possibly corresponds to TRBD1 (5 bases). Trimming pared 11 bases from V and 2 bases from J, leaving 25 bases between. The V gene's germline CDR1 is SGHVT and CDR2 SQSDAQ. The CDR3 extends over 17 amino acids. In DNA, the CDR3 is TGTGCCGCTTTCCATTTAGAAGGGAGGGGCGGCAATCAGCCCCAGCATTTT. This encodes CAAFHLEGRGGNQPQHF.